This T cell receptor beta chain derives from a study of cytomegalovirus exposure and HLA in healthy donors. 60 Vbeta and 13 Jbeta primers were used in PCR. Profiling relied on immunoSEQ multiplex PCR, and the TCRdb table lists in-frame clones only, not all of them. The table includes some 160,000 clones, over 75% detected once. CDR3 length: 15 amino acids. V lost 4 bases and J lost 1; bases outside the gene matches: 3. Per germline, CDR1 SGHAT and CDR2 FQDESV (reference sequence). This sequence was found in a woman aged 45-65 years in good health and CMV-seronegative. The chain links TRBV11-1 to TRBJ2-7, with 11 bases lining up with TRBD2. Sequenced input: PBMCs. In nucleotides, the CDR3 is TGTGCCAGCAGCTCGGTAGCGGGAGGGTCCTACGAGCAGTACTTC. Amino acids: CASSSVAGGSYEQYF.